This T cell receptor (beta chain) was profiled in a study of blood T cell repertoires in COVID-19. On the study more broadly: Both acute and convalescent COVID-19 samples were obtained from the United States, Italy and Spain.

Authors' processing steps: Nucleated cell counts were estimated from reference gene primer amplification. The method was immunoSEQ multiplex PCR; TCRdb's version includes in-frame clones alone and lacks a portion of them. The D gene and trimming were derived from the DNA, and the V and J assignments and clone size from that table. The top ten hold roughly 16% of the sample, which has tens of thousands of clones, about 82% seen once. V was trimmed by 8 bases and J by 10 bases, leaving 14 bases between them. CDR3 size: 12 residues. Germline assignment: CDR1 MNHEY and CDR2 SVGAGI. The rearrangement uses TRBV6-5 and TRBJ1-4; D is uncertain. The source material was peripheral blood. The sequence came from a woman older than 75 with acute or convalescent COVID-19. The CDR3 spells CASGIRAGKLFF. The CDR3 nucleotides are TGTGCCAGCGGGATTAGAGCGGGAAAACTGTTTTTT.